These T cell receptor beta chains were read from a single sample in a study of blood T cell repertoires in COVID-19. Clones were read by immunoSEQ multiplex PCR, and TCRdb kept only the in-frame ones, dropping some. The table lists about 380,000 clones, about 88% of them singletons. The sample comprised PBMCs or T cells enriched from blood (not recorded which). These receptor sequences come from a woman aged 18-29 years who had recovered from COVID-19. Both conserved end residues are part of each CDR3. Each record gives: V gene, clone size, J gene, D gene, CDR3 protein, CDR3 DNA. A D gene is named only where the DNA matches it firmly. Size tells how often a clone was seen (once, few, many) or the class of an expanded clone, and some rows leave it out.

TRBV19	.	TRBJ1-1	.	CASSIVAGPNTEAFF	TGTGCCAGTAGTATAGTAGCAGGGCCGAACACTGAAGCTTTCTTT
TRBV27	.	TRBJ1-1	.	CASSWGGDAFF	TGTGCCAGCAGTTGGGGGGGCGACGCTTTCTTT
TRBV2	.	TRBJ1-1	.	CASSERTHLVNTEAFF	TGTGCCAGCAGTGAACGGACACACCTTGTGAACACTGAAGCTTTCTTT
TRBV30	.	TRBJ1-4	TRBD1	CAWRLQGSEKLFF	TGTGCCTGGAGGCTACAGGGGTCTGAAAAACTGTTTTTT
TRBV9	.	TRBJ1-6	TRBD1	CASSVGWTGGQNSPLHF	TGTGCCAGCAGCGTAGGATGGACAGGCGGGCAGAATTCACCCCTCCACTTT
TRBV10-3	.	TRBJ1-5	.	CAISESEGQPQHF	TGTGCCATCAGTGAGTCAGAGGGTCAGCCCCAGCATTTT
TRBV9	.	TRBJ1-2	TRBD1	CASSSPGTGGRDYGYTF	TGTGCCAGCAGCTCACCCGGGACAGGGGGCAGAGACTATGGCTACACCTTC
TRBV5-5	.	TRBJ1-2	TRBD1	CASSPDRDYGYTF	TGTGCCAGCAGCCCCGACAGGGACTATGGCTACACCTTC
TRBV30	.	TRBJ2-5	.	CAWMPQRETQYF	TGTGCCTGGATGCCCCAGCGAGAGACCCAGTACTTC
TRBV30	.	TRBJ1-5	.	CAWSVSTGHSNQPQHF	TGTGCCTGGAGTGTTTCGACAGGTCATAGCAATCAGCCCCAGCATTTT
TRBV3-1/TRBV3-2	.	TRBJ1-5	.	CASSQSGNNQPQHF	TGTGCCAGCAGCCAATCGGGGAACAATCAGCCCCAGCATTTT
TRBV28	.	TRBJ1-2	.	CASSKERNYGYTF	TGTGCCAGCAGTAAAGAGAGGAACTATGGCTACACCTTC
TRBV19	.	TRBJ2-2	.	CASQGFLSGELFF	TGTGCCAGCCAGGGGTTTCTGTCCGGGGAGCTGTTTTTT
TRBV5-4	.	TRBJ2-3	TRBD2	CASTEWGGGTDTQYF	TGTGCCAGCACCGAGTGGGGGGGTGGCACAGATACGCAGTATTTT
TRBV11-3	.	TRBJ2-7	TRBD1	CASSQGQGSSYEQYF	TGTGCCAGCAGCCAGGGACAGGGGAGCTCCTACGAGCAGTACTTC
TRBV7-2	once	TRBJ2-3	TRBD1	CASSRQGVADTQYF	TGTGCCAGCAGCCGGCAGGGGGTTGCAGATACGCAGTATTTT
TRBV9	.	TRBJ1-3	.	CASSPTGTYSGNTIYF	TGTGCCAGCAGCCCGACCGGGACATACTCTGGAAACACCATATATTTT
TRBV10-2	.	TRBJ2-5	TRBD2	CASSSRMTSGGTGETQYF	TGCGCCAGCAGTTCCCGGATGACTAGCGGGGGAACGGGGGAGACCCAGTACTTC
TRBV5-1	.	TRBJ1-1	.	CASSLKQENTEAFF	TGCGCCAGCAGCTTGAAACAAGAGAACACTGAAGCTTTCTTT
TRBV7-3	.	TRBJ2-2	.	CASSLRQAGELFF	TGTGCCAGCAGCTTAAGGCAGGCCGGGGAGCTGTTTTTT
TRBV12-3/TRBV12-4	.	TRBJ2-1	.	CASSLGGYNEQFF	TGTGCCAGCAGTTTAGGAGGCTACAATGAGCAGTTCTTC
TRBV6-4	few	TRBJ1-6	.	CASSDSAGSGSPLHF	TGTGCCAGCAGTGACTCCGCAGGGTCCGGTTCACCCCTCCACTTT
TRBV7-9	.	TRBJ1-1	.	CASSLEQGWTEAFF	TGTGCCAGCAGCTTAGAACAGGGTTGGACTGAAGCTTTCTTT
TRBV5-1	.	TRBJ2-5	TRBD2	CASSLEGLAGQETQYF	TGCGCCAGCAGCCTGGAGGGACTAGCGGGGCAAGAGACCCAGTACTTC
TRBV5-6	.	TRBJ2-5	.	CASSLGSFQETQYF	TGTGCCAGCAGCTTGGGGAGCTTTCAAGAGACCCAGTACTTC
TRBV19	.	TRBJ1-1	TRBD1	CASSATGGGTEAFF	TGTGCCAGTAGCGCTACAGGGGGAGGTACTGAAGCTTTCTTT